The clone carrying this T cell receptor (beta chain) has only a few counts. The antigen is undetermined. Then a second PCR, running about 6 to 12 cycles, was carried out with a sample-barcoded 5' primer and a J-beta primer mix. A tag from a template-switch adaptor with 12 random nucleotides marked each cDNA molecule. TCRdb itself ran the 5' RACE reads through MiXCR, one entry per CDR3 protein. The sample gives hundreds of thousands of distinct CDR3 sequences, approximately 40% of which show up once; around 30% is in the top ten. The data are from a study of blood T cells in healthy people across ages. Study-wide results and limits: Strong correlation linked observed beta diversity and percent naive T cells.

Germline CDR1 and CDR2: SGHNT and YENEEA. The CDR3 contains 15 residues. V was cut by 5 bases and J by 8 bases, with 20 bases left in between. The sequence was obtained from an elderly man in good health. The rearrangement uses TRBV11-3 and TRBJ2-3; D gene unclear. Sequencing input: blood. The chain's CDR3 is CASSPARRAGATQYF. The DNA of the CDR3 is TGTGCCAGCAGCCCCGCGCGTAGAGCCGGCGCTACGCAGTATTTT.